Each of the 27 T cell receptor beta chains below was sequenced from the same sample in a study of T cells in Graves' hyperthyroidism and ophthalmopathy. The TCR beta CDR3 regions underwent amplification using RNA transcripts as the source. The HTBI set primed first-round TCR CDR3 RT-PCR. Each CDR3 protein gets one entry after TCRdb re-called the multiplex PCR reads with MiXCR. The sample carries around 420,000 distinct CDR3 sequences, roughly an eighth recorded once. The material sequenced was blood. All receptors come from a woman under 30 with Graves' hyperthyroidism.

This clonotype showed up many times. V and J are TRBV20-1 and TRBJ2-1, with D possibly matching TRBD2 (6 bases). The V gene's germline CDR1 is DFQATT and CDR2 SNEGSKA (reference sequence). This CDR3 contains 16 residues. V lost 0 bases to trimming and J lost 1 base, with 13 bases between them. The CDR3 loop reads CSARDRVAASYNEQFF. The CDR3 DNA is TGCAGTGCTAGAGATCGAGTAGCGGCATCCTACAATGAGCAGTTCTTC.

This clonotype was seen many times. J is TRBJ2-1 and V is TRBV20-1; 11 bases agree with TRBD2. The CDR3 is 16 amino acids. CDR1 is DFQATT and CDR2 is SNEGSKA in the germline V gene (reference sequence). J was trimmed by 8 bases and V by 2 bases; bases with no gene match: 11. CDR3 sequence: CSARRPSGRLYDEQFF. The CDR3 DNA reads TGCAGTGCTAGACGCCCTAGCGGGAGGCTTTATGATGAGCAGTTCTTC.

This clonotype was seen at least ten times. V usage is TRBV11-3 and J usage is TRBJ2-3; D is uncertain. Trimming removed 5 bases at V and 4 bases at J, with 13 bases between. The germline gives CDR1 SGHNT, CDR2 YENEEA. This CDR3 is built from 14 residues. In DNA, the CDR3 is TGTGCCAGCAGCCCCGGGCCGGTCGCAGATACGCAGTATTTT. Translated, it gives CASSPGPVADTQYF.

The sample holds many counts of this clonotype. The chain links TRBV27 to TRBJ2-7; tentatively, D is TRBD1 (5 bases). CDR3 size: 15 residues. V shed 0 bases and J shed 3 bases, with 12 bases lying between them. The germline V gene encodes CDR1 MNHEY and CDR2 SMNVEV (reference sequence). The CDR3: CASSLSGAAVYEQYF. CDR3 nucleotides: TGTGCCAGCAGTTTATCAGGGGCAGCCGTCTACGAGCAGTACTTC.

The chain employs TRBV20-1 and TRBJ2-7; either TRBD1 or TRBD2 may supply D (6 bases each). V was clipped by 8 bases and J by 2 bases, with 28 bases between them. CDR1 is DFQATT, CDR2 SNEGSKA, per germline (reference sequence). CDR3 length: 17 amino acids. The CDR3 coding sequence is TGCAGTACTAATCTCGCCTTAGGGGGGAGGATCACCTACGAGCAGTACTTC. Residues: CSTNLALGGRITYEQYF.

This clonotype was found many times. CDR3 sequence reads: CASSQNGGSGANVLTF. CDR3 nucleotides: TGTGCCAGCAGCCAAAATGGGGGCTCTGGGGCCAACGTCCTGACTTTC. The chain links TRBV3-1 to TRBJ2-6, with D tentatively TRBD1 or TRBD2 (5 bases each). The CDR3 covers 16 residues. Germline loops: CDR1 LGHDT, CDR2 YNNKEL (reference sequence). The V end lost 2 bases, the J end lost 0 bases, and 8 bases lay between the germline ends.

This clonotype was counted many times. The chain couples TRBV20-1 to TRBJ1-5; D unresolved. V lost 6 bases to trimming and J lost 9 bases, with 18 bases between them. In germline, CDR1 is DFQATT, CDR2 SNEGSKA (reference sequence). This CDR3 contains 13 residues. The DNA of the CDR3 is TGCAGTGCCCTTGCCCAGGCAGCGGGGCCCCAGCATTTT. This codes for CSALAQAAGPQHF.

This clonotype was seen ten or more times. This chain's CDR3 is CASRQGTSRGEQFF. The CDR3 DNA sequence: TGTGCCAGCAGGCAAGGGACTAGCAGGGGTGAGCAGTTCTTC. The V and J genes are TRBV12-3 or TRBV12-4 and TRBJ2-1, with 9 bases matching TRBD2. This CDR3 is built from 14 residues. V shed 6 bases and J 9 bases; nucleotides not matched to a gene: 9.

This rearrangement joins TRBV19 to TRBJ1-1; D unresolved. Trimming took 7 bases from V and 0 from J, leaving 12 bases between them. Germline V gene sequence: CDR1 LNHDA, CDR2 SQIVND (reference sequence). There are 14 residues in the CDR3. The CDR3 DNA sequence: TGTGCCAGTACCCCGACCCGGGTGAACACTGAAGCTTTCTTT. This codes for CASTPTRVNTEAFF.

This clonotype was seen many times. This rearrangement joins TRBV20-1 to TRBJ2-1, with 8 bases identical to TRBD1. From germline, CDR1 is DFQATT and CDR2 SNEGSKA (reference sequence). The J segment lost 5 bases and the V segment lost 6 bases, leaving 3 bases of the junction unmatched. This CDR3 is 12 amino acids long. The CDR3, as DNA: TGCAGTGCGGGACAGGTTAACAATGAGCAGTTCTTC. It codes for CSAGQVNNEQFF.

To note about this clonotype: Its ends do not fully match the called genes, so a read error is possible. The chain is built from TRBV5-5 and TRBJ2-1, with 8 bases identical to TRBD2. This CDR3 comprises 15 residues. Germline V gene data show CDR1 as SGHKS and CDR2 as YYEKEE (reference sequence). CDR3 region: CASSQDSGTYNEQFF. CDR3 coding DNA: TGCGCCAGCAGCCAGGATAGCGGGACCTACAATGAGCAGTTCTTC.

This clonotype has just a few counts. The chain joins TRBV4-1 to TRBJ1-1; D call uncertain. The V gene lost 4 bases and the J gene lost 1 base, with 7 bases spanning the gap. In germline, CDR1 is MGHRA, CDR2 YSYEKL. The length of the CDR3 is 13 residues. The CDR3 bases are TGCGCCAGCAGCCCTGTGGAGAACACTGAAGCTTTCTTT. Protein: CASSPVENTEAFF.

This clonotype was seen only a few times. The V gene is TRBV7-8, the J gene TRBJ2-5; 8 nucleotides agree with TRBD1. This CDR3 region has 15 residues. With 5 bases clipped from V and 5 bases from J, the junction kept 10 bases outside the gene matches. Germline loops: CDR1 SGHVS, CDR2 FQNEAQ. CDR3: CASSIVGTGIETQYF. CDR3 bases: TGTGCCAGCAGCATAGTAGGGACAGGAATCGAGACCCAGTACTTC.

J is TRBJ2-1 and V is TRBV5-6, with 8 bases aligning to TRBD1. This CDR3 comprises 14 residues. J lost 5 bases, V lost 2 bases, and 3 bases had no gene match. The V gene's germline CDR1 is SGHDT and CDR2 YYEEEE. CDR3 sequence (DNA): TGTGCCAGCAGCTTTTCGGACAGGGACAATGAGCAGTTCTTC. As protein: CASSFSDRDNEQFF.

The chain is built from TRBV6-5 and TRBJ1-5; D uncertain. V lost 2 bases, J lost 7 bases, and 9 bases lay in between. Germline CDR1 is MNHEY and CDR2 is SVGAGI. The CDR3 loop spans 13 amino acids. The CDR3 DNA reads as TGTGCCAGCAGTTACGTCGGGGAACAGCCCCAGCATTTT. Amino acid sequence: CASSYVGEQPQHF.

This clonotype was found many times. V gene TRBV27 combines with J gene TRBJ1-5; a weak D match, TRBD1 (5 bases). Trimming took 5 bases from V and 2 from J, leaving 7 bases between them. CDR3 length: 13 residues. In germline, CDR1 is MNHEY, CDR2 SMNVEV (reference sequence). The CDR3: CASSATGNQPQHF. DNA of the CDR3: TGTGCCAGCAGTGCGACAGGCAATCAGCCCCAGCATTTT.

Ten or more counts support this clonotype. This chain joins TRBV12-3 or TRBV12-4 and TRBJ2-1, with D uncertain. V was cut by 3 bases and J by 4 bases, with 19 bases left in between. The length of the CDR3 is 17 residues. The chain's CDR3 is CASSFYLNIDVYNEQFF. CDR3 sequence (DNA): TGTGCCAGCAGTTTCTATCTAAACATAGATGTATACAATGAGCAGTTCTTC.

The chain joins TRBV12-5 to TRBJ2-6; no clear D. CDR1 and CDR2 (germline): LGHNT, FRNRAP. Trimming pared 3 bases from V and 4 bases from J, leaving 13 bases between. The CDR3 is made up of 16 amino acids. CDR3 protein: CASGLWGVGGANVLTF. For the CDR3, the DNA is TGTGCTAGTGGTTTATGGGGTGTCGGCGGGGCCAACGTCCTGACTTTC. Complete variable domain (other parts from reference TRBV12-5 and TRBJ2-6): DARVTQTPRHKVTEMGQEVTMRCQPILGHNTVFWYRQTMMQGLELLAYFRNRAPLDDSGMPKDRFSAEMPDATLATLKIQPSEPRDSAVYFCASGLWGVGGANVLTFGAGSRLTVL.

This clonotype was detected a few times. The chain employs TRBV6-1 and TRBJ1-4; 8 bases agree with TRBD1. Trimming removed 5 bases from V and 8 bases from J; junction bases left unmatched: 13. Looked up from germline, CDR1 is MNHNS and CDR2 is SASEGT. This CDR3 has 16 residues. The CDR3: CASSTGQAGSGEKLFF. The DNA for the CDR3 is TGTGCCAGCAGTACGGGACAGGCGGGCAGCGGGGAAAAACTGTTTTTT.

Ten or more counts support this clonotype. The CDR3 loop reads CASSRQGQDSPLHF. Here the CDR3 DNA reads TGTGCCAGCAGTAGACAGGGGCAAGATTCACCCCTCCACTTT. The V gene is TRBV6-1, the J gene TRBJ1-6, with TRBD1 identical over 8 bases. After removal of 5 bases from V and 8 bases from J, the junction contained 5 bases not matched to a gene. The CDR3 covers 14 residues. Germline CDR1 is MNHNS and CDR2 is SASEGT.

V is TRBV2 and J is TRBJ2-7; the D gene is possibly TRBD1 (6 bases). Per the germline V gene, CDR1 is SNHLY and CDR2 is FYNNEI. The CDR3 consists of 15 residues. V was shortened by 8 bases and J by 2 bases, with 19 bases between the two germline ends. The CDR3 DNA sequence: TGTGCCAGCTCCAGGGGACGGCGACCAGCCTACGAGCAGTACTTC. Translated: CASSRGRRPAYEQYF. Combining the CDR3 with reference TRBV2 and TRBJ2-7 gives the whole variable domain EPEVTQTPSHQVTQMGQEVILRCVPISNHLYFYWYRQILGQKVEFLVSFYNNEISEKSEIFDDQFSVERPDGSNFTLKIRSTKLEDSAMYFCASSRGRRPAYEQYFGPGTRLTVT.

Ten or more counts support this clonotype. The V call is TRBV30, the J call TRBJ2-1, with D tentatively TRBD2 (6 bases). V was clipped by 3 bases and J by 9 bases, with 9 bases between them. The CDR3 length is 11 residues. Germline assignment: CDR1 GTSNPN and CDR2 SVGIG (reference sequence). The CDR3 spells CAWREGFEQFF. CDR3 bases: TGTGCCTGGAGGGAGGGTTTTGAGCAGTTCTTC.

V and J are TRBV20-1 and TRBJ2-7; D could derive from TRBD1 or TRBD2 (5 bases each). Germline loops: CDR1 DFQATT, CDR2 SNEGSKA (reference sequence). This CDR3 contains 12 residues. Trimming took off 7 bases at V and 0 bases at J, with 10 bases between the two ends. CDR3 sequence (DNA): TGCAGTGTCGAGGGGAGCTCCTACGAGCAGTACTTC. Protein sequence: CSVEGSSYEQYF.

This clonotype was seen repeatedly, ten times or more. The chain couples TRBV13 to TRBJ1-1; 8 nucleotides agree with TRBD1. V shed 4 bases and J 0 bases; nucleotides not matched to a gene: 16. The germline V gene encodes CDR1 PRHDT and CDR2 FYEKMQ (reference sequence). This CDR3 is built from 19 residues. In DNA, the CDR3 is TGTGCCAGCAGCTCACCGAAGATGTTCACAGGGGGACTGAACACTGAAGCTTTCTTT. Residues: CASSSPKMFTGGLNTEAFF.

This clonotype was seen ten or more times. The CDR3 nucleotides read TGCAGTGCTAGTGACAGCCTATCGGGCTACTACGAGCAGTACTTC. As protein: CSASDSLSGYYEQYF. The V call is TRBV20-1, the J call TRBJ2-7, with D perhaps TRBD1 (5 bases). CDR3 size: 15 residues. Germline loops: CDR1 DFQATT, CDR2 SNEGSKA (reference sequence). Trimming took 3 bases from V and 3 from J, leaving 18 bases between them.

The chain is built from TRBV3-1 and TRBJ2-2, with 12 bases that match TRBD2. This CDR3 contains 18 residues. Losses at the gene ends were 3 bases for V and 0 bases for J; bases not matched to a gene: 5. Germline CDR1 is LGHDT and CDR2 is YNNKEL (reference sequence). DNA for the CDR3: TGTGCCAGCAGCCACCTACTAGCGGGAGGTTCGAACACCGGGGAGCTGTTTTTT. Protein product: CASSHLLAGGSNTGELFF.

This clonotype was seen ten or more times. V gene TRBV28 combines with J gene TRBJ2-3; D gene uncertain. Germline V CDR1 and CDR2: MDHEN, SYDVKM. The CDR3 spans 11 residues. V dropped 6 bases and J dropped 6 bases, with 7 bases sitting between them. Here the CDR3 reads CASSSSDTQYF. The CDR3 region has the DNA TGTGCCAGCAGCTCGTCGGATACGCAGTATTTT. The variable domain in full, completed from reference TRBV28 and TRBJ2-3, reads DVKVTQSSRYLVKRTGEKVFLECVQDMDHENMFWYRQDPGLGLRLIYFSYDVKMKEKGDIPEGYSVSREKKERFSLILESASTNQTSMYLCASSSSDTQYFGPGTRLTVL.